This is a list of T cell receptor beta chains from one sample in a study of T cell changes during pregnancy in multiple sclerosis. Profiling relied on immunoSEQ multiplex PCR, and the TCRdb table lists in-frame clones only, not all of them. The sample comprises more than 90,000 clones, around 90% of which are singletons, and 1.5% to 1.7% rests with the top ten. The specimen was peripheral blood, collected in the first trimester of pregnancy. Receptor source: a female donor with multiple sclerosis, enrolled in a pregnancy study. CDR3s include the opening cysteine and the closing phenylalanine or tryptophan. D genes are given only for firm matches. Size is stated for part of the rows, as once, few or many counts, or as a class when the clone is expanded.

clone_size | j_call | d_call | v_call | cdr3_nt | cdr3_aa
- | TRBJ1-1 | TRBD1 | TRBV18 | TGTGCCAGCTCACCAGGGACAGGGAGGTTGGGAACTGAAGCTTTCTTT | CASSPGTGRLGTEAFF
- | TRBJ1-1 | - | TRBV19 | TGTGCCACCGCAGAGAACACTGAAGCTTTCTTT | CATAENTEAFF
- | TRBJ2-1 | - | TRBV6-5 | TGTGCCAGCAGGTACTTCGGGGAGCAGTTCTTC | CASRYFGEQFF
- | TRBJ2-5 | TRBD2 | TRBV2 | TGTGCCAGCAGTGAAAGCGGGAGTTTGAAGACCCAGTACTTC | CASSESGSLKTQYF
- | TRBJ2-3 | - | TRBV29-1 | TGCAGCGTTGGCCGGGACATCACAGATACGCAGTATTTT | CSVGRDITDTQYF
- | TRBJ1-1 | - | TRBV27 | TGTGCCAGCAGGTGGACAGCGAACACTGAAGCTTTCTTT | CASRWTANTEAFF
- | TRBJ2-7 | - | TRBV4-3 | TGCGCCAGCAGCCAAGATAGCGGCTACGAGCAGTACTTC | CASSQDSGYEQYF
- | TRBJ1-2 | - | TRBV29-1 | TGCAGCGTTCTGGCCGGGGGCTATGGCTACACCTTC | CSVLAGGYGYTF
- | TRBJ2-1 | TRBD1 | TRBV6-1 | TGTGCCAGCCGACCGGGACAGGGGGCTCATGAGCAGTTCTTC | CASRPGQGAHEQFF
- | TRBJ2-3 | - | TRBV7-9 | TGTGCCAGCAGCTTAGATCCGTCCACAGATACGCAGTATTTT | CASSLDPSTDTQYF
- | TRBJ1-5 | TRBD1 | TRBV7-7 | TGTGCCAGCAGCCCCGACAGGGCCCAGCCCCAGCATTTT | CASSPDRAQPQHF
- | TRBJ1-5 | - | TRBV7-8 | TGTGCCAGCAGCTCCCTGGGGGGACTGGTGGCGCCGCCCCAGCATTTT | CASSSLGGLVAPPQHF
- | TRBJ2-3 | - | TRBV28 | TGTGCCAGCAGTTCACCCCAAGCCACAGATACGCAGTATTTT | CASSSPQATDTQYF
- | TRBJ1-1 | TRBD1 | TRBV11-2 | TGTGCCAGCAGCCGTTCCGGGACAGGGACATGGGGCACTGAAGCTTTCTTT | CASSRSGTGTWGTEAFF
- | TRBJ2-1 | TRBD2 | TRBV7-3 | TGTGCCAGCAGCGCTTACGGACTAGCGGGAGGGTTCAGCTCCTACAATGAGCAGTTCTTC | CASSAYGLAGGFSSYNEQFF
- | TRBJ2-1 | TRBD2 | TRBV7-2 | TGTGCCAGCAGCCAGATGGCGGGAGGCTTCTACAATGAGCAGTTCTTC | CASSQMAGGFYNEQFF
- | TRBJ2-7 | TRBD1 | TRBV5-1 | TGCGCCAGCAGCCAGGGACAGGGGAGCTACGAGCAGTACTTC | CASSQGQGSYEQYF
- | TRBJ1-1 | - | TRBV10-2 | TGCGCCAGCAGTGAGTGGGGGGGGGCTAACACTGAAGCTTTCTTT | CASSEWGGANTEAFF
- | TRBJ2-3 | TRBD1 | TRBV2 | TGTGCCAGCACAAATGGACAGGGACTCACAGATACGCAGTATTTT | CASTNGQGLTDTQYF
- | TRBJ1-4 | TRBD1 | TRBV23-1 | TGCGCCAGCAGTCAATGGGGGACAGGGGTAGCTAATGAAAAACTGTTTTTT | CASSQWGTGVANEKLFF
- | TRBJ1-1 | - | TRBV30 | TGTGCCTGGAAGGTAGGGGGGGGCACTGAAGCTTTCTTT | CAWKVGGGTEAFF
- | TRBJ1-1 | - | TRBV2 | TGTGCCAGCAGTGAGGGTTGGGGGGGAGGAGCTTTCTTT | CASSEGWGGGAFF
- | TRBJ1-5 | - | TRBV10-2 | TGCGCCAGCAGTACTCAGGGCAATCAGCCCCAGCATTTT | CASSTQGNQPQHF
- | TRBJ1-5 | - | TRBV27 | TGTGCCAGCAGTTCAACAGGGTATCAGCCCCAGCATTTT | CASSSTGYQPQHF
- | TRBJ2-2 | TRBD2 | TRBV5-5 | TGTGCCAGCAGCTACCTAGCGGGAGCGGGTACCGGGGAGCTGTTTTTT | CASSYLAGAGTGELFF
- | TRBJ2-5 | TRBD1 | TRBV28 | TGTGCCAGCAGTTTCGGACAGGGTCCGGAGACCCAGTACTTC | CASSFGQGPETQYF
few | TRBJ2-2 | - | TRBV2 | TGTGCCAGCCGGACTTACAACACCGGGGAGCTGTTTTTT | CASRTYNTGELFF
- | TRBJ2-7 | - | TRBV5-1 | TGCGCCAGCAGCTTGGACAGAAGTACGTACTACGAGCAGTACTTC | CASSLDRSTYYEQYF
- | TRBJ2-2 | TRBD2 | TRBV4-1 | TGCGCCAGCAGCCAAGGTCCTAGCGGGAGGACGAACACCGGGGAGCTGTTTTTT | CASSQGPSGRTNTGELFF
- | TRBJ2-1 | - | TRBV5-1 | TGCGCCAGCGGGGGCCCTTACAATGAGCAGTTCTTC | CASGGPYNEQFF
- | TRBJ2-2 | TRBD2 | TRBV11-3 | TGTGCCAGCAGCCCCCGAGGATGGGTAGCGGGAGAAACCGGGGAGCTGTTTTTT | CASSPRGWVAGETGELFF
- | TRBJ2-7 | TRBD1 | TRBV13 | TGTGCCAGCAGCCCGAGACAGGGGAACGAGCAGTACTTC | CASSPRQGNEQYF
- | TRBJ1-1 | - | TRBV6-6 | TGTGCCAGCATTCACCGGGGAGTTTCAGCTGAAGCTTTCTTT | CASIHRGVSAEAFF
- | TRBJ2-5 | - | TRBV6-4 | TGTGCCAGCAGTCGAAGCGGAAGAGGCGGGGAGACCCAGTACTTC | CASSRSGRGGETQYF
- | TRBJ2-3 | - | TRBV5-1 | TGCGCCAGCAGCTCGGACTCAAACAGGGCAGATACGCAGTATTTT | CASSSDSNRADTQYF
- | TRBJ1-4 | TRBD1 | TRBV6-5 | TGTGCCAGCAGTTACACGGGACAGGGAAACGAAAAACTGTTTTTT | CASSYTGQGNEKLFF
- | TRBJ2-2 | TRBD1 | TRBV27 | TGTGCCAGCAGTTTATCGAGGGCAGGGGGCTTCGGGGAGCTGTTTTTT | CASSLSRAGGFGELFF
- | TRBJ1-1 | - | TRBV19 | TGTGCCAGTAGTACCCCGGGAAGTTTGAACACTGAAGCTTTCTTT | CASSTPGSLNTEAFF
once | TRBJ1-1 | - | TRBV5-1 | TGCGCCAGCAGCTTGGCCGGCGGATTGAACACTGAAGCTTTCTTT | CASSLAGGLNTEAFF
- | TRBJ2-7 | TRBD1 | TRBV27 | TGTGCCAGCAGTTCCCCGACAGGGGGGCAGAACGAGCAGTACTTC | CASSSPTGGQNEQYF
- | TRBJ2-5 | - | TRBV7-6 | TGTGCCAGCAGCTCCCGCGCGGGGATGGAAGAGACCCAGTACTTC | CASSSRAGMEETQYF
- | TRBJ2-1 | TRBD1 | TRBV6-5 | TGTGCCAGCAGGACAACCGGGACAGGGACTGATGAGCAGTTCTTC | CASRTTGTGTDEQFF
- | TRBJ2-7 | TRBD2 | TRBV7-9 | TGTGCCAGCAGCTTAGCCCAGGAACTAGCGGGAGGCGACTACGAGCAGTACTTC | CASSLAQELAGGDYEQYF
once | TRBJ2-5 | - | TRBV27 | TGTGCCAGCAGTTCGGGGAGCCAGACCCAGTACTTC | CASSSGSQTQYF
- | TRBJ2-5 | - | TRBV5-1 | TGCGCCAGCAGCTTGGTAAGGGGGTCCCTTCAAGAGACCCAGTACTTC | CASSLVRGSLQETQYF
- | TRBJ1-4 | TRBD1 | TRBV5-1 | TGCGCCAGCAGGTTGGGGACAGGGAATGAAAAACTGTTTTTT | CASRLGTGNEKLFF
- | TRBJ2-7 | TRBD2 | TRBV27 | TGTGCCAGCAGCCACGGGACTAGCGGGTTCGAGCAGTACTTC | CASSHGTSGFEQYF
- | TRBJ1-2 | - | TRBV21-1 | TGTGCCAGCAGCAAAGAAGGGCAGGGGCTCTATGGCTACACCTTC | CASSKEGQGLYGYTF
- | TRBJ2-1 | - | TRBV6-5 | TGTGCCAGCAGTTACTCGAATGCCGATAGGCAGTTCTTC | CASSYSNADRQFF
once | TRBJ2-5 | - | TRBV19 | TGTGCCAGTAGTACCGGGTACGCCGGGACCCAGTACTTC | CASSTGYAGTQYF
- | TRBJ2-3 | TRBD2 | TRBV5-4 | TGTGCCAGCAGCTCCGGGACTAGCGGCCCCGCAGATACGCAGTATTTT | CASSSGTSGPADTQYF
- | TRBJ2-7 | - | TRBV27 | TGTGCCAGCAGCCCCTCCTCCTACGAGCAGTACTTC | CASSPSSYEQYF
- | TRBJ2-7 | TRBD1 | TRBV9 | TGTGCCAGCAGCCGAGCTGACAGGGGGCTGAACGACGAGCAGTACTTC | CASSRADRGLNDEQYF